Listed here are 14 T cell receptor beta chains from one sample, sequenced in a study of blood T cells in healthy people across ages. Through a sample-barcoded 5' primer and a J-beta primer mix, a second PCR was run for about 7 to 12 cycles. TCRdb independently ran MiXCR on the 5' RACE reads; one entry per CDR3 protein. The data contain approximately 2,000,000 distinct CDR3 sequences, about two fifths of them seen just once; the ten biggest clones take up under 25%. The sequenced material came from blood. The receptors shown here come from a human donor in good health.

The CDR3 is CASSYSTSGTDTQYF. In DNA, the CDR3 is TGTGCCAGCAGTTATTCCACTAGCGGCACAGATACGCAGTATTTT. The chain recombines TRBV6-6 with TRBJ2-3; 7 bases line up with TRBD2. The CDR3 sequence is 15 residues long. In germline, CDR1 is MNHNY, CDR2 SVGAGI (reference sequence). V was clipped by 3 bases and J by 1 base; unmatched bases: 4.

This clonotype has just a few counts. CDR3 residues: CASSLERPEVYGYTF. CDR3 bases: TGTGCCAGCAGCTTGGAAAGACCCGAAGTCTATGGCTACACCTTC. This rearrangement joins TRBV5-4 to TRBJ1-2; D not resolved. This CDR3 has 15 amino acids. Germline CDR1 and CDR2: SGHNT and YYREEE (reference sequence). Trimming took off 0 bases at V and 4 bases at J, with 13 bases between the two ends.

The chain has TRBV9 and TRBJ2-1; 7 bases are shared with TRBD1. The CDR3 consists of 16 residues. CDR1 SGDLS and CDR2 YYNGEE come from the germline V gene. V was clipped by 4 bases and J by 8 bases; unmatched bases: 15. CDR3 coding DNA: TGTGCCAGCAGCCCGGGACCGAGGGGGCCATTACATGAGCAGTTCTTC. Translating gives CASSPGPRGPLHEQFF.

Of note for this clonotype: The junction departs from the called germline gene at one end, perhaps through a read error. The genes are TRBV27 and TRBJ2-7; possible D gene TRBD2, 7 bases. The CDR3 is 13 residues long. Germline-derived CDR1 and CDR2 are MNHEY and SMNVEV (reference sequence). The DNA for the CDR3 is TGTGCCAGCAGTTTTAAGGGGGGGTACGAGCGGTACTTC. This sequence encodes CASSFKGGYERYF.

The chain employs TRBV7-2 and TRBJ2-1; 8 nucleotides line up with TRBD1. Germline V gene data show CDR1 as SGHTA and CDR2 as FQGNSA. The CDR3 runs 16 residues. The J segment lost 4 bases and the V segment lost 0 bases, leaving 5 bases of the junction unmatched. CDR3 in amino acids: CASSLAQGAGYNEQFF. Here the CDR3 DNA reads TGTGCCAGCAGCTTAGCTCAGGGGGCAGGGTACAATGAGCAGTTCTTC.

This clonotype was seen only a few times. This chain links TRBV12-3 or TRBV12-4 with TRBJ2-1; D is uncertain. Trimming cost V 1 base and J 7 bases, with 14 bases left between them. This CDR3 is 15 amino acids long. The CDR3 DNA reads TGTGCCAGCAGTTTAGTGGCAAATTTGGAGAATGAGCAGTTCTTC. As protein: CASSLVANLENEQFF.

The chain links TRBV4-3 to TRBJ2-1, with a possible D match to TRBD1 (6 bases). Germline assignment: CDR1 LGHNA and CDR2 YSLEER. The CDR3 totals 15 residues. Between the trimmed V and J ends, which lost 2 bases and 8 bases, there was a span of 16 bases. The CDR3 is CASSQLLDRGDEQFF. DNA of the CDR3: TGCGCCAGCAGCCAATTACTGGACAGAGGGGATGAGCAGTTCTTC.

V gene TRBV7-2 combines with J gene TRBJ2-1; D gene unclear. This CDR3 region has 15 residues. Germline V gives CDR1 SGHTA, CDR2 FQGNSA. Between the trimmed V and J ends, which lost 1 base and 6 bases, there was a span of 13 bases. Here the CDR3 reads CASSLVFLPTNEQFF. The CDR3 nucleotides read TGTGCCAGCAGCTTAGTATTTCTCCCTACCAATGAGCAGTTCTTC. The entire variable domain, with the rest obtained from reference TRBV7-2 and TRBJ2-1, is as follows: GAGVSQSPSNKVTEKGKDVELRCDPISGHTALYWYRQSLGQGLEFLIYFQGNSAPDKSGLPSDRFSAERTGGSVSTLTIQRTQQEDSAVYLCASSLVFLPTNEQFFGPGTRLTVL.

This clonotype occurred many times. The chain combines TRBV18 with TRBJ2-5, with 7 bases aligning to TRBD1. V lost 8 bases, J lost 5 bases, and 11 bases stayed unmatched. The CDR3 extends over 14 amino acids. The germline V gene encodes CDR1 KGHSH and CDR2 LQKENI. The CDR3 nucleotides read TGTGCCAGCAGCCCCGACAGGGTCGGGGAGACCCAGTACTTC. Amino acids: CASSPDRVGETQYF.

This clonotype was found a few times. V gene TRBV5-1 combines with J gene TRBJ2-5; 7 nucleotides agree with TRBD2. CDR1 and CDR2 from the germline V gene are SGHRS and YFSETQ. This CDR3 is built from 15 residues. V was pared by 5 bases and J by 3 bases, with 10 bases of the junction left unmatched. The CDR3 DNA follows: TGCGCCAGCAGTTGGGCCGGGACTACCGAAGAGACCCAGTACTTC. Encoded protein: CASSWAGTTEETQYF. Using reference TRBV5-1 and TRBJ2-5 for the parts outside the CDR3, the full variable domain is KAGVTQTPRYLIKTRGQQVTLSCSPISGHRSVSWYQQTPGQGLQFLFEYFSETQRNKGNFPGRFSGRQFSNSRSEMNVSTLELGDSALYLCASSWAGTTEETQYFGPGTRLLVL.

The rearrangement joins TRBV7-9 to TRBJ1-2; D call uncertain. CDR1 and CDR2 from the germline V gene are SEHNR and FQNEAQ (reference sequence). Deletions cut 1 base from V and 3 bases from J, with 18 bases between. The CDR3 sequence is 17 residues long. Here the CDR3 DNA reads TGTGCCAGCAGCTTAGGAGGGCCCCTGCGGATAGACTATGGCTACACCTTC. This sequence encodes CASSLGGPLRIDYGYTF.

The rearrangement links TRBV29-1 to TRBJ1-4, with D unresolved. Between the trimmed V and J ends, which lost 4 bases and 7 bases, there was a span of 16 bases. The V gene's germline CDR1 is SQVTM and CDR2 ANQGSEA. The CDR3 contains 14 residues. CDR3 sequence: CSVGWSGSREKLFF. The DNA for the CDR3 is TGCAGCGTTGGGTGGTCGGGGAGCCGTGAAAAACTGTTTTTT.

This chain joins TRBV20-1 and TRBJ2-3, with TRBD2 identical over 9 bases. After removal of 0 bases from V and 3 bases from J, the junction contained 7 bases not matched to a gene. Germline V gene lookup returns CDR1 DFQATT and CDR2 SNEGSKA (reference sequence). The CDR3 totals 16 residues. The CDR3 is CSARDLATSGTDTQYF. CDR3 nucleotides: TGCAGTGCTAGAGACCTTGCGACTAGCGGTACAGATACGCAGTATTTT.

This clonotype appeared a few times. CDR3 in amino acids: CASSLGLADDTDTQYF. The CDR3 nucleotides read TGCGCCAGCAGCTTAGGACTAGCAGATGACACAGATACGCAGTATTTT. This sequence joins TRBV5-1 and TRBJ2-3; 8 bases map to TRBD2. Germline assignment: CDR1 SGHRS and CDR2 YFSETQ. The CDR3 spans 16 residues. V lost 2 bases to trimming and J lost 2 bases; unmatched junction nucleotides: 7.